This T cell receptor beta chain emerged from a study of siplizumab effects on memory and regulatory T cells. A single count supports this clone. The antigen remains unidentified. The assay covered 95,000 to 100,000 TCR templates per sample. The assay was immunoSEQ multiplex PCR, and TCRdb's table has in-frame clones only and misses some. The data show 65,000 to 85,000 clones, roughly 93% seen once. Broader study findings: For siplizumab cultures, the suppressive function of their proliferating Tregs was not confirmed. Unstimulated naive T cells seemed to show more diversity than memory cells did, and they also seemed to be among the major contributors to the alloresponse. A small minority of alloreactive clones were mapped to unstimulated subsets.

Sample: CD8+ T cells sorted from blood. This sequence originates from a human donor in good health.

The CDR3 spells CASSLVERVNEQFF. CDR3 nucleotides: TGTGCCAGCAGCTTGGTCGAAAGGGTCAATGAGCAGTTCTTC. The chain joins TRBV5-5 to TRBJ2-1; D unresolved. There are 14 residues in the CDR3. V gave up 0 bases and J gave up 6 bases, with 10 bases separating them. CDR1 and CDR2 from the germline V gene are SGHKS and YYEKEE (reference sequence).